The present T cell receptor beta chain was sequenced within a study of blood T cell repertoires in COVID-19. TCRdb keeps only in-frame clones here, not all; method: immunoSEQ multiplex PCR. Among approximately 350,000 clones listed, roughly 87% were seen once. The CDR3 has 15 amino acids. The V and J ends lost 5 bases and 0 bases, in that order; junction bases with no gene match: 4. Germline CDR1 is ENHRY and CDR2 is SYGVKD. The clonotype comes from a woman aged 50 to 60 who had recovered from COVID-19. This chain joins TRBV10-3 and TRBJ1-3, with 7 positions matching TRBD1. Sequences were obtained from PBMCs or T cells enriched from blood (not recorded which). CDR3 in amino acids: CAISTGVSSGNTIYF. The CDR3 coding sequence is TGTGCCATCAGTACAGGGGTAAGCTCTGGAAACACCATATATTTT.